This passage covers 11 T cell receptor beta chains from one sample sequenced in a study of cytomegalovirus exposure and HLA in healthy donors. 60 Vbeta and 13 Jbeta primers were used in PCR. This table comes from immunoSEQ multiplex PCR, and its TCRdb copy is limited to in-frame clones, with some not included. The sample has about 83,000 clones, more than 80% seen once; the top ten hold under 2%. The sequencing input was PBMCs. Receptors originate from a woman aged 25-40 years in good health and CMV-seronegative.

The J gene is TRBJ2-7, the V gene TRBV29-1; a weak D match, TRBD1 (6 bases). This CDR3 is 12 amino acids long. V dropped 2 bases and J dropped 3 bases, with 8 bases sitting between them. Germline CDR1 is SQVTM and CDR2 is ANQGSEA. The CDR3 DNA reads as TGCAGCGTTGAAATGGACAGCTACGAGCAGTACTTC. Its protein is CSVEMDSYEQYF.

This rearrangement joins TRBV5-1 to TRBJ2-2; 12 nucleotides line up with TRBD2. This CDR3 is 16 amino acids long. CDR1 is SGHRS, CDR2 YFSETQ, per germline. V lost 4 bases, J lost 2 bases, and 3 bases stayed unmatched. In DNA, the CDR3 is TGCGCCAGCAGCACGGGACTAGCGGGCAACACCGGGGAGCTGTTTTTT. This gives the protein CASSTGLAGNTGELFF.

The CDR3 sequence: CASSPARYTGELFF. CDR3 coding DNA: TGTGCCAGCTCACCAGCCAGATACACCGGGGAGCTGTTTTTT. The chain couples TRBV18 to TRBJ2-2; D unresolved. This CDR3 has 14 residues. V was cut by 2 bases and J by 3 bases, with 7 bases left in between. The V gene's germline CDR1 is KGHSH and CDR2 LQKENI.

The gene calls are TRBV5-1 and TRBJ2-3; TRBD1 might be the D (6 bases). V was pared by 2 bases and J by 0 bases, with 16 bases between. CDR1 and CDR2 from the germline V gene are SGHRS and YFSETQ. The CDR3 has 17 residues. The CDR3 bases are TGCGCCAGCAGCTTCCTTCCACAGGGTATAAGCACAGATACGCAGTATTTT. Translation: CASSFLPQGISTDTQYF.

V and J are TRBV10-2 and TRBJ2-3; TRBD2 aligns across 10 bases. From germline, CDR1 is WSHSY and CDR2 SAAADI. This CDR3 region has 13 residues. V was clipped by 4 bases and J by 7 bases; unmatched bases: 2. CDR3 amino acids: CASSGTSGNTQYF. The CDR3 DNA follows: TGCGCCAGCAGTGGGACTAGCGGAAATACGCAGTATTTT.

A few counts support this clone. The chain uses TRBV20-1 and TRBJ2-1, with a tentative D call TRBD2 (6 bases). The CDR3 has 11 residues. From germline, CDR1 is DFQATT and CDR2 SNEGSKA (reference sequence). V was shortened by 6 bases and J by 7 bases, with 10 bases between the two germline ends. The chain's CDR3 is CSAGTANEQFF. CDR3 nucleotide sequence: TGCAGTGCCGGGACTGCAAATGAGCAGTTCTTC.

The chain joins TRBV11-2 to TRBJ1-2; 7 nucleotides line up with TRBD1. J was trimmed by 8 bases and V by 1 base; bases with no gene match: 4. CDR3 size: 13 residues. Looked up from germline, CDR1 is SGHAT and CDR2 is FQNNGV. CDR3 amino acids: CASSLGQGDGYTF. The CDR3 DNA sequence: TGTGCCAGCAGCTTAGGACAGGGAGACGGCTACACCTTC.

This clone was seen a few times. Other DNA sequences within the sample encode an identical CDR3. The chain links TRBV7-2 to TRBJ1-3; no firm D call. This CDR3 is 14 amino acids long. Germline CDR1 SGHTA, CDR2 FQGNSA. Trimming took 1 base from V and 5 from J, leaving 9 bases between them. CDR3 in amino acids: CASSLVPGRNTIYF. CDR3 nucleotides: TGTGCCAGCAGCTTAGTTCCCGGGAGAAACACCATATATTTT.

This clone was counted a few times. This chain uses TRBV29-1 with TRBJ2-4, with a weak D call TRBD2 (7 bases). The CDR3 covers 15 residues. V lost 3 bases to trimming and J lost 0 bases, with 12 bases between them. Germline V gene data show CDR1 as SQVTM and CDR2 as ANQGSEA. CDR3: CSVELGGLAKNIQYF. For the CDR3, the DNA is TGCAGCGTTGAGTTGGGGGGGCTAGCCAAAAACATTCAGTACTTC.

This sequence joins TRBV5-1 and TRBJ1-1; D is unclear. CDR1 is SGHRS and CDR2 is YFSETQ in the germline V gene. The CDR3 totals 14 residues. V lost 4 bases, J lost 1 base, and 11 bases lay in between. The CDR3 nucleotides are TGCGCCAGCAGCCGAACAGCAACGAACACTGAAGCTTTCTTT. It yields the protein CASSRTATNTEAFF.

This clone was seen a handful of times. J is TRBJ2-5 and V is TRBV7-2, with 9 bases identical to TRBD2. Trimming at V came to 1 base and at J to 4 bases, leaving 7 bases not matched to a gene. The CDR3 is 16 residues long. Looked up from germline, CDR1 is SGHTA and CDR2 is FQGNSA. The CDR3: CASSLGSSGIGETQYF. CDR3 sequence (DNA): TGTGCCAGCAGCTTAGGGTCTAGCGGGATAGGAGAGACCCAGTACTTC.